The present T cell receptor (beta chain) was sequenced within a study of blood T cell repertoires in COVID-19. About the study: Samples of COVID-19 (acute and convalescent) were obtained from the United States, Italy and Spain.

TCRdb's copy holds only in-frame clones and misses some; the assay was immunoSEQ multiplex PCR. The sample lists about 91,000 clones; about 85% were seen once. Germline assignment: CDR1 SGHKS and CDR2 YYEKEE (reference sequence). V lost 6 bases and J lost 0, with 15 bases in between. This CDR3 has 16 amino acids. The material sequenced was peripheral blood. The receptor's source is a man aged 65 to 79 with acute or convalescent COVID-19. The chain couples TRBV5-5 to TRBJ2-2; the D gene is possibly TRBD1 (6 bases). As DNA, the CDR3 is TGTGCCAGCATCAAATACGGGACACCGAACACCGGGGAGCTGTTTTTT. As protein: CASIKYGTPNTGELFF.